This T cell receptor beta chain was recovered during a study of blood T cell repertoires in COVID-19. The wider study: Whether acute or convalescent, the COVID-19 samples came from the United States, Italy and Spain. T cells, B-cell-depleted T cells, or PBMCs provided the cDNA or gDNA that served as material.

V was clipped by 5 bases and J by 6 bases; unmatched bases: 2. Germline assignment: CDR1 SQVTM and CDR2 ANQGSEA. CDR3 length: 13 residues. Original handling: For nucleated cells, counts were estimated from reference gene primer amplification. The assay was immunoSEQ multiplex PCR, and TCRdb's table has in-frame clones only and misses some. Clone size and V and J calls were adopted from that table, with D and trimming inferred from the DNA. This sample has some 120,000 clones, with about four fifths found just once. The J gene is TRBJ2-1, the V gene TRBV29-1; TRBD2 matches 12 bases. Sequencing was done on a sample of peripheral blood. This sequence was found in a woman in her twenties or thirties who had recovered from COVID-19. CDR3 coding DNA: TGCAGCGTTCGACTAGCGGGAGTCAATGAGCAGTTCTTC. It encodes CSVRLAGVNEQFF.